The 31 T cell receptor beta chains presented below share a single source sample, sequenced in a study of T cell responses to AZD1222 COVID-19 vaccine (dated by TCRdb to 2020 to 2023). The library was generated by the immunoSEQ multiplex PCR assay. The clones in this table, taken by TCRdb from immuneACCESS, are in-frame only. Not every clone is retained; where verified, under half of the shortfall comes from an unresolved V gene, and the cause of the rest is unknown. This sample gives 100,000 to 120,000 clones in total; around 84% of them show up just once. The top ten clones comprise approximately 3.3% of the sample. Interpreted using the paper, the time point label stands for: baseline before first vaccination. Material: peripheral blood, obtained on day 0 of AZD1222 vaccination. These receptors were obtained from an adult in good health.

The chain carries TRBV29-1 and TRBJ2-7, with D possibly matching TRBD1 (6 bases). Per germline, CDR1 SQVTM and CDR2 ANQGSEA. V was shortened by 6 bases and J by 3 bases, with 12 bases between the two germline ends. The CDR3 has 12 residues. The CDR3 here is CSVGTSLYEQYF. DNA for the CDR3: TGCAGCGTAGGGACAAGCCTCTACGAGCAGTACTTC.

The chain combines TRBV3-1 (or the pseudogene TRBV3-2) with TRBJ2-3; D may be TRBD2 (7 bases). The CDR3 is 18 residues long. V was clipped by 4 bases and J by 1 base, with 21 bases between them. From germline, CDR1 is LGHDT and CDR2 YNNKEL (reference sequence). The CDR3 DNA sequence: TGTGCCAGCAGCCGAGGAAAACTGCGGGGGCCGGGCACAGATACGCAGTATTTT. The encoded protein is CASSRGKLRGPGTDTQYF.

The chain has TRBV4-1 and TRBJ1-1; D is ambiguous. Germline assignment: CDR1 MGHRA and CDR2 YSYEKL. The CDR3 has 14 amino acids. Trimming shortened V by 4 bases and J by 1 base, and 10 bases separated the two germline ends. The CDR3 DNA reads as TGCGCCAGCAGCCGCTTAGCCCCGAACACTGAAGCTTTCTTT. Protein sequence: CASSRLAPNTEAFF.

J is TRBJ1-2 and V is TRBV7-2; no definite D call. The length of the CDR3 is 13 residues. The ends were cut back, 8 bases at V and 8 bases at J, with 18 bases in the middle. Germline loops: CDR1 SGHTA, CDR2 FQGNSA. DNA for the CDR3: TGTGCCAGCGGACTGGGTTGGAGTGAGGGCTACACCTTC. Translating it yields CASGLGWSEGYTF.

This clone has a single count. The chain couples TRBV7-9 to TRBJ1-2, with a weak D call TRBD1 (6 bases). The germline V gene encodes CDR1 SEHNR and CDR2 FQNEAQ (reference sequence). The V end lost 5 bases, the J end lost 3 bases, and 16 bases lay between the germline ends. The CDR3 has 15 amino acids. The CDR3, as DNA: TGTGCCAGCAGCCCCGGGGGGCAGGGTCACTATGGCTACACCTTC. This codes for CASSPGGQGHYGYTF.

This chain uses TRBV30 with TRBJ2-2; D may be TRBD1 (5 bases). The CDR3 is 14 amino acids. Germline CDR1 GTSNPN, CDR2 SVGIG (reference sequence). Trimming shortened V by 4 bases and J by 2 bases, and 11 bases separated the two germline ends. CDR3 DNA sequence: TGTGCCTGGATTAGACAGAGCAACACCGGGGAGCTGTTTTTT. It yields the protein CAWIRQSNTGELFF.

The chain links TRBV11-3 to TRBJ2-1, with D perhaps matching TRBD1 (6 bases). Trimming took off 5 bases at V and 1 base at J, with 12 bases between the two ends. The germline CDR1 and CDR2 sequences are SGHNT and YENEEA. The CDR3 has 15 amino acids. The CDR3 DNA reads TGTGCCAGCAGCCGGACAGCTCAATCCTACAATGAGCAGTTCTTC. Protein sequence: CASSRTAQSYNEQFF.

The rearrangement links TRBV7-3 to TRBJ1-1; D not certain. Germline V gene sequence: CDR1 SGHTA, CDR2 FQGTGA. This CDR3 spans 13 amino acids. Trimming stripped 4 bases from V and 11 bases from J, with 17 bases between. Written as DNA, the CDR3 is TGTGCCAGCAGCTCTACACCGGGAGCTGGTGCTTTCTTT. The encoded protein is CASSSTPGAGAFF. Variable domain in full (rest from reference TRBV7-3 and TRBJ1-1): GAGVSQTPSNKVTEKGKYVELRCDPISGHTALYWYRQSLGQGPEFLIYFQGTGAADDSGLPNDRFFAVRPEGSVSTLKIQRTERGDSAVYLCASSSTPGAGAFFGQGTRLTVV.

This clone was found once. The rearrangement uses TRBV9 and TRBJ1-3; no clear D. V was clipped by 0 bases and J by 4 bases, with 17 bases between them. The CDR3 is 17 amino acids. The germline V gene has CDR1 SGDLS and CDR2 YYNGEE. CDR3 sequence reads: CASSVDGEGVGGNTIYF. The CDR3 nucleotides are TGTGCCAGCAGCGTAGATGGGGAGGGTGTTGGAGGAAACACCATATATTTT.

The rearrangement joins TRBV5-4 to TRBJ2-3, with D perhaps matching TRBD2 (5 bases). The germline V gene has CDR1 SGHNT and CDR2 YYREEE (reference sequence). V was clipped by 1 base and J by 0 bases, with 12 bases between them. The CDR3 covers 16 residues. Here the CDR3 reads CASSLLSGPSTDTQYF. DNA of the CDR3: TGTGCCAGCAGCTTGCTCAGCGGACCTAGCACAGATACGCAGTATTTT.

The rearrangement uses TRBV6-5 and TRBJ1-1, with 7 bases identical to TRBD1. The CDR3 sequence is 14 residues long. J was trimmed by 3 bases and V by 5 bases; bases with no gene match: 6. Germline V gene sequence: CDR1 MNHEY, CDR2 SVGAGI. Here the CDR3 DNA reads TGTGCCAGCAGTCCAGGGGGGACGGACACTGAAGCTTTCTTT. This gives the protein CASSPGGTDTEAFF.

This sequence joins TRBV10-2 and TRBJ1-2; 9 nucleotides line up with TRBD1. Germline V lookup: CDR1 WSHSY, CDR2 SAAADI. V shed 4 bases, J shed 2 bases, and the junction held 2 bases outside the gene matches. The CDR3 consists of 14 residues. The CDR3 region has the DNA TGCGCCAGCAGTGCGACAGGGGGGAACTATGGCTACACCTTC. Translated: CASSATGGNYGYTF.

In nucleotides, the CDR3 is TGCGCCAGCAGCCTTACTAGCGGGGCCACCTACAATGAGCAGTTCTTC. Protein sequence: CASSLTSGATYNEQFF. The chain couples TRBV5-1 to TRBJ2-1, with TRBD2 matching 10 bases. Losses at the gene ends were 4 bases for V and 2 bases for J; bases not matched to a gene: 6. The CDR3 is 16 residues long. Per the germline V gene, CDR1 is SGHRS and CDR2 is YFSETQ.

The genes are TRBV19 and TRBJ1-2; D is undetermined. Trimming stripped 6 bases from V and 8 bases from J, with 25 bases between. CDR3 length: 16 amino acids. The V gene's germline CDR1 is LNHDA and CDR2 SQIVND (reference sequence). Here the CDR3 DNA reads TGTGCCAGTAGCGATCAGTCTGACCACTTGGCAGGCGGCTACACCTTC. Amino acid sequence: CASSDQSDHLAGGYTF. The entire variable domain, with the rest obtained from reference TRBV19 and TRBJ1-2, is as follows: DGGITQSPKYLFRKEGQNVTLSCEQNLNHDAMYWYRQDPGQGLRLIYYSQIVNDFQKGDIAEGYSVSREKKESFPLTVTSAQKNPTAFYLCASSDQSDHLAGGYTFGSGTRLTVV.

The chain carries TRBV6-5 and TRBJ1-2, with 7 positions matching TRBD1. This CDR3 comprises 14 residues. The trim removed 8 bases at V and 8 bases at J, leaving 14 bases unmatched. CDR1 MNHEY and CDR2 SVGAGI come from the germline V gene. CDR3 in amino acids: CASETGDPYRGYTF. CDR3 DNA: TGTGCCAGCGAAACAGGGGATCCTTATAGGGGCTACACCTTC.

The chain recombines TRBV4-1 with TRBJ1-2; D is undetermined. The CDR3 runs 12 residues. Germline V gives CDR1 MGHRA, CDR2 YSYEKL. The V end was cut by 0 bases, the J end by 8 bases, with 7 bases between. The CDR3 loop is CASSQDLGGYTF. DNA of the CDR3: TGCGCCAGCAGCCAAGATCTTGGCGGCTACACCTTC.

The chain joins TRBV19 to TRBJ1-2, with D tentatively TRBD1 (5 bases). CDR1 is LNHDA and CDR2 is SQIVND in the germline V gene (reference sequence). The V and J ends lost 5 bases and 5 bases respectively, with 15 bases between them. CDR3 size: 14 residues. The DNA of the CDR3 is TGTGCCAGTAGTCCGTCCGACAGCACTTATGGCTACACCTTC. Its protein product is CASSPSDSTYGYTF.

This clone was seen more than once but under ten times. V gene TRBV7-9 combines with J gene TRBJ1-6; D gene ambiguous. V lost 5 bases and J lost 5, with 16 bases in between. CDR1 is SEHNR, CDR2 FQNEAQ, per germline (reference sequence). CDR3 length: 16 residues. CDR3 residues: CASSPGSGMDNSPLHF. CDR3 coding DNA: TGTGCCAGCAGCCCGGGTTCGGGGATGGATAATTCACCCCTCCACTTT.

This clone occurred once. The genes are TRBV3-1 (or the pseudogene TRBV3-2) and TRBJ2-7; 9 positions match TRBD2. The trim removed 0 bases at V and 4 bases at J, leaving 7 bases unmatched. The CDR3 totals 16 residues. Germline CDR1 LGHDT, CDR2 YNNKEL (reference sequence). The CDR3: CASSQDIASGVYEQYF. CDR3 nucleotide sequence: TGTGCCAGCAGCCAAGATATAGCTAGCGGGGTTTACGAGCAGTACTTC.

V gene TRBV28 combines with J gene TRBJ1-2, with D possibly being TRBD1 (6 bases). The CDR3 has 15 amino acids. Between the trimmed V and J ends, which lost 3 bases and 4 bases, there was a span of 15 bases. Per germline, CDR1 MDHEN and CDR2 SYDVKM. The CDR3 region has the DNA TGTGCCAGCAGTTTCCATACAGGGTCCGGCTATGGCTACACCTTC. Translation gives CASSFHTGSGYGYTF.

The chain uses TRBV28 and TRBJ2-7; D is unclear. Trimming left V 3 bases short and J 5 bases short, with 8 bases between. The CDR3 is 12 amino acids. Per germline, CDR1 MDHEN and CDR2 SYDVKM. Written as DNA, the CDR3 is TGTGCCAGCAGTTTGATCTTGAACGAGCAGTACTTC. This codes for CASSLILNEQYF.

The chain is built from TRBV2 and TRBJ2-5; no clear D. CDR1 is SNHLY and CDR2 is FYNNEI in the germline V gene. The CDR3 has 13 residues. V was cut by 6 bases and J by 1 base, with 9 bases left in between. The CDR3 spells CASRAQPQETQYF. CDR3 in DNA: TGTGCCAGCAGGGCACAGCCCCAAGAGACCCAGTACTTC.

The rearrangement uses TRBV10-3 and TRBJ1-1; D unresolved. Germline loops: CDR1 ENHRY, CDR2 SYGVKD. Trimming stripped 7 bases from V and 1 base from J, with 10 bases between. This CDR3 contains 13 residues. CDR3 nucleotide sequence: TGTGCCATCATGGGAAAGGCGAACACTGAAGCTTTCTTT. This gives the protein CAIMGKANTEAFF.

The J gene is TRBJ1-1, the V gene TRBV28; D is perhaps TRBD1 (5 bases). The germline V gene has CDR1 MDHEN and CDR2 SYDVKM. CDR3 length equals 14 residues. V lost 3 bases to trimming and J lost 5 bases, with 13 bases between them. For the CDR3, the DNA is TGTGCCAGCAGTTTGTCGGGGGTGGGTACTGAAGCTTTCTTT. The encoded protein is CASSLSGVGTEAFF.

This CDR3 reads CAWSVTAGGYEQYF. The CDR3 DNA sequence: TGTGCCTGGAGTGTCACCGCGGGGGGGTACGAGCAGTACTTC. The chain links TRBV30 to TRBJ2-7; 9 bases fit TRBD2. Germline V CDR1 and CDR2: GTSNPN, SVGIG (reference sequence). With 0 bases clipped from V and 4 bases from J, the junction kept 4 bases outside the gene matches. This CDR3 has 14 amino acids.

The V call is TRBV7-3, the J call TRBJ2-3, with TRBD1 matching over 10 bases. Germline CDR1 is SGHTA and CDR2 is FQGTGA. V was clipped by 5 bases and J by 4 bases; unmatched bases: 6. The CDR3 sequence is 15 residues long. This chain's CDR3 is CASSPGQGGPDTQYF. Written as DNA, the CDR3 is TGTGCCAGCAGCCCTGGACAGGGGGGGCCAGATACGCAGTATTTT. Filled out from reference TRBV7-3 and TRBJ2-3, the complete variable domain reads GAGVSQTPSNKVTEKGKYVELRCDPISGHTALYWYRQSLGQGPEFLIYFQGTGAADDSGLPNDRFFAVRPEGSVSTLKIQRTERGDSAVYLCASSPGQGGPDTQYFGPGTRLTVL.

The CDR3, as DNA: TGTGCCAGCAGTTTAGGGGGGCTGAGAAACACCATATATTTT. Protein product: CASSLGGLRNTIYF. The chain couples TRBV27 to TRBJ1-3; a weak D match, TRBD1 (6 bases). This CDR3 region has 14 residues. V was cut by 2 bases and J by 5 bases, with 10 bases left in between. Germline CDR1 is MNHEY and CDR2 is SMNVEV (reference sequence).

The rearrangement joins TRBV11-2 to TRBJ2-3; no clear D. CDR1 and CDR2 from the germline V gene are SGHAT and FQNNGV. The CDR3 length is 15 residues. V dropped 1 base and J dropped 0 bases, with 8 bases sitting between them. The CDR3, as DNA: TGTGCCAGCAGCTTAGGACCCGCAAGCACAGATACGCAGTATTTT. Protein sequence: CASSLGPASTDTQYF.

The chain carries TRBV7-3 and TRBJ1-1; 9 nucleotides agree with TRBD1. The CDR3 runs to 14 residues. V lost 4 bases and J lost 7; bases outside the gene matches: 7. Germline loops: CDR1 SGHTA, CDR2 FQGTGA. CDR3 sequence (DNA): TGTGCCAGCAGCTCATCACAGGGGGCAGGTGAAGCTTTCTTT. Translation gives CASSSSQGAGEAFF.

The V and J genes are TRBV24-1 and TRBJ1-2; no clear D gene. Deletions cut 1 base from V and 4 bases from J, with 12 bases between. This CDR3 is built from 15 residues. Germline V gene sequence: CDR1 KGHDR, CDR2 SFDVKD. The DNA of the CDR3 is TGTGCCACCAGTGATTTCGACAAGGGTTCCTATGGCTACACCTTC. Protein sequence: CATSDFDKGSYGYTF.

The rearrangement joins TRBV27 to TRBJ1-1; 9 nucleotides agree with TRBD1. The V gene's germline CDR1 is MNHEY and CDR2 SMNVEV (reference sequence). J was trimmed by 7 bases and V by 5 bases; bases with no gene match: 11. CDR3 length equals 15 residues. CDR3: CASSPQDRGSGEAFF. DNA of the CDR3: TGTGCCAGCAGTCCTCAGGACAGGGGAAGTGGTGAAGCTTTCTTT.